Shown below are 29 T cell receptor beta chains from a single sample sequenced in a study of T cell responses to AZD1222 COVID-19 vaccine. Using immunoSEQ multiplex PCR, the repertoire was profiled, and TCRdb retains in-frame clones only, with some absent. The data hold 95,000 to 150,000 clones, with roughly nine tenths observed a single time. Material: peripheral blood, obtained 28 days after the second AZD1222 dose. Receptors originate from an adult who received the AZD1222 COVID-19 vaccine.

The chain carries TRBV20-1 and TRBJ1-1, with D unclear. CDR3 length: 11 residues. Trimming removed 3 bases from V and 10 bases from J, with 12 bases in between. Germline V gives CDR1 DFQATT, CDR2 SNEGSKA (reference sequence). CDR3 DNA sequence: TGCAGTGCTAGGGGCGTACCACGAGCTTTCTTT. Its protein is CSARGVPRAFF.

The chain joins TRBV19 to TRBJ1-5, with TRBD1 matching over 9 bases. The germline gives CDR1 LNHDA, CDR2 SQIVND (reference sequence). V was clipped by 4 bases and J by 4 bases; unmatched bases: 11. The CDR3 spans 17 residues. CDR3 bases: TGTGCCAGTAGTAGGGCGGATGACAGGGGGATTAATCAGCCCCAGCATTTT. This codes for CASSRADDRGINQPQHF.

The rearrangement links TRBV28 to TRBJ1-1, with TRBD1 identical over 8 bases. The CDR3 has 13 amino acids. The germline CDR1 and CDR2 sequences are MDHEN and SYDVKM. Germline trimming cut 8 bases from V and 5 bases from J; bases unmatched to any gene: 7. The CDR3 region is CASESGGWTEAFF. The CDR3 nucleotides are TGTGCCAGCGAATCAGGGGGCTGGACTGAAGCTTTCTTT.

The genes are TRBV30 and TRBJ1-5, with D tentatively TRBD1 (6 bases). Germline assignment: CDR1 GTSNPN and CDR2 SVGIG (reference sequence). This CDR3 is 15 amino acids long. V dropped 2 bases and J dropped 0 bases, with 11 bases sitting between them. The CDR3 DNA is TGTGCCTGGAGTCGGAGGGGGGGTAGCAATCAGCCCCAGCATTTT. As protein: CAWSRRGGSNQPQHF.

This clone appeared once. CDR3 DNA sequence: TGTGCCAGTAGTTGGGAGGAATCCTATAGCAATCAGCCCCAGCATTTT. Translated: CASSWEESYSNQPQHF. The chain has TRBV19 and TRBJ1-5, with D unresolved. The length of the CDR3 is 16 residues. Germline V gene data show CDR1 as LNHDA and CDR2 as SQIVND (reference sequence). V shed 5 bases and J shed 0 bases, with 14 bases lying between them.

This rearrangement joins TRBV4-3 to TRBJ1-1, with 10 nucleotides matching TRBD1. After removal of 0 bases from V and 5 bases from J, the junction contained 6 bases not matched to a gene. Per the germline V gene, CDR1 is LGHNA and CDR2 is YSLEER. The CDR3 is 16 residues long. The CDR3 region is CASSQEPGQGRTEAFF. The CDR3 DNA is TGCGCCAGCAGCCAAGAGCCGGGACAGGGGCGAACTGAAGCTTTCTTT.

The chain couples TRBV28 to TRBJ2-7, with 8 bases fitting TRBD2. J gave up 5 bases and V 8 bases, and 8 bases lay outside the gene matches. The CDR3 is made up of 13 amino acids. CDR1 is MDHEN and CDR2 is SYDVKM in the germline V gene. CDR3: CASSPGGENEQYF. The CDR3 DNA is TGTGCCAGCTCCCCCGGGGGGGAAAACGAGCAGTACTTC.

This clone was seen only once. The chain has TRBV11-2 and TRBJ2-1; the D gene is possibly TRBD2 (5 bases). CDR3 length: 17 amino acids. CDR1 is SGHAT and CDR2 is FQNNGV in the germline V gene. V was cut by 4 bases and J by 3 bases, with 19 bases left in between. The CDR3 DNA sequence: TGTGCCAGCAGCTACTCGCCGGGAATAAATCTCTACAATGAGCAGTTCTTC. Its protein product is CASSYSPGINLYNEQFF.

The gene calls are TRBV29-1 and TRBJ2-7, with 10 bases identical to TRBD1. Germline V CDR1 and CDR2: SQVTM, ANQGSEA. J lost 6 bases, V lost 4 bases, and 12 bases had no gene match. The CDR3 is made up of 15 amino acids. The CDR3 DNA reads TGCAGCGTTGTAAGCGGGGACAGGGGCTTTTCCGAGCAGTACTTC. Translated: CSVVSGDRGFSEQYF.

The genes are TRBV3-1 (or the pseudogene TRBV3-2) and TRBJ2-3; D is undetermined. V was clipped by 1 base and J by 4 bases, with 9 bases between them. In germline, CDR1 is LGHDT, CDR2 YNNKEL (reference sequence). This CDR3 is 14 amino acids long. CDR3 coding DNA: TGTGCCAGCAGCCAAGGAAGGGTAGCAGATACGCAGTATTTT. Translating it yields CASSQGRVADTQYF.

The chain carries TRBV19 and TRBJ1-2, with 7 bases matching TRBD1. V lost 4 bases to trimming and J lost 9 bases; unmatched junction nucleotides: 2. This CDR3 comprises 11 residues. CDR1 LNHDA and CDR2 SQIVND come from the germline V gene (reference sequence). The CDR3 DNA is TGTGCCAGTAGTAGGGACAGCCGCTACACCTTC. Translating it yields CASSRDSRYTF.

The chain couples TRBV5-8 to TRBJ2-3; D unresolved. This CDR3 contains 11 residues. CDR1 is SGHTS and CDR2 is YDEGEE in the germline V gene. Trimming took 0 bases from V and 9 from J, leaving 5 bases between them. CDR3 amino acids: CASSLVDTQYF. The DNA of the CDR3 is TGTGCCAGCAGCTTGGTGGACACGCAGTATTTT. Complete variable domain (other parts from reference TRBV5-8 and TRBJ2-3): EAGVTQSPTHLIKTRGQQATLRCSPISGHTSVYWYQQALGLGLQFLLWYDEGEERNRGNFPPRFSGRQFPNYSSELNVNALELEDSALYLCASSLVDTQYFGPGTRLTVL.

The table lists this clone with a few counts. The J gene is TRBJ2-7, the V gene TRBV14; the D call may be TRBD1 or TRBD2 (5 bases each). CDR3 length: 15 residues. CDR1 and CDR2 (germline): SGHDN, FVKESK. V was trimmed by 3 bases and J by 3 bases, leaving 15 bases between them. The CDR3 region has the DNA TGTGCCAGCAGCCATGCCATTGGGACGGTCTACGAGCAGTACTTC. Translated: CASSHAIGTVYEQYF.

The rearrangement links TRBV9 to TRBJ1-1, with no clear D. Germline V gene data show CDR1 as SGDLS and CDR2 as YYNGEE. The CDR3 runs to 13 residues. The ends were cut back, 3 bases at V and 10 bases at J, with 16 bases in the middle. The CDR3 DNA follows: TGTGCCAGCAGCGCTACCCCTTCCTCCCCAGCTTTCTTT. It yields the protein CASSATPSSPAFF.

CDR3 region: CAWPGGDHGNTIYF. CDR3 coding DNA: TGTGCCTGGCCAGGGGGAGATCATGGAAACACCATATATTTT. The rearrangement uses TRBV30 and TRBJ1-3, with TRBD1 matching 7 bases. The J segment lost 3 bases and the V segment lost 5 bases, leaving 7 bases of the junction unmatched. From germline, CDR1 is GTSNPN and CDR2 SVGIG (reference sequence). This CDR3 is built from 14 residues.

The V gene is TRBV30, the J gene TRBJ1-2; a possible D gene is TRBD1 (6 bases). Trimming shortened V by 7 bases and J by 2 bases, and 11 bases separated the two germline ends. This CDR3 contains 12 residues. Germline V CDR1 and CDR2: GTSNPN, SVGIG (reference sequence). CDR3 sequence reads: CAFATGNYGYTF. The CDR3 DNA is TGTGCCTTCGCGACAGGAAACTATGGCTACACCTTC.

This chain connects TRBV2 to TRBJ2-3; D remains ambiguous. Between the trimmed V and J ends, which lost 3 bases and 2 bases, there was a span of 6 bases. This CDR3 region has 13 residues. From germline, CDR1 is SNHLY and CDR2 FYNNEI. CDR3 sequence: CASSEDLTDTQYF. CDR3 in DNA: TGTGCCAGCAGTGAGGACCTCACAGATACGCAGTATTTT.

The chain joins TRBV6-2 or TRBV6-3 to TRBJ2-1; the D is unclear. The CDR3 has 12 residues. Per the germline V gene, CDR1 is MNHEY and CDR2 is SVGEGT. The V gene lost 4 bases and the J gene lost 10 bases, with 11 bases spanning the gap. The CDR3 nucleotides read TGTGCCAGCAGTTCCACTCTCCACGAGCAGTTCTTC. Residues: CASSSTLHEQFF.

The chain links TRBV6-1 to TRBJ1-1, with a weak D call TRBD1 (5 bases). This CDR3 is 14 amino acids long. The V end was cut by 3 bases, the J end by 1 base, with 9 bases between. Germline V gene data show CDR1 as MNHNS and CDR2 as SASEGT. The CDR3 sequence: CASSDAGGNTEAFF. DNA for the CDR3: TGTGCCAGCAGTGACGCGGGGGGGAACACTGAAGCTTTCTTT.

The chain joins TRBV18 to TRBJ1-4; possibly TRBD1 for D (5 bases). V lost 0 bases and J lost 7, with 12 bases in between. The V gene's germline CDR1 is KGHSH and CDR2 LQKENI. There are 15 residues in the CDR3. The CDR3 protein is CASSPPWGRSEKLFF. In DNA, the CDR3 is TGTGCCAGCTCACCACCGTGGGGCAGAAGTGAAAAACTGTTTTTT. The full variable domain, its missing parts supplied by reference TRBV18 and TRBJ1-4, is NAGVMQNPRHLVRRRGQEARLRCSPMKGHSHVYWYRQLPEEGLKFMVYLQKENIIDESGMPKERFSAEFPKEGPSILRIQQVVRGDSAAYFCASSPPWGRSEKLFFGSGTQLSVL.

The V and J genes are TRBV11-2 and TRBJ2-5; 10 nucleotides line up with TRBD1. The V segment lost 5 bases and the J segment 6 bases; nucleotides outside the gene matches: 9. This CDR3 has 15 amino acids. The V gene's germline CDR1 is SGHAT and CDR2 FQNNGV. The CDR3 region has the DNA TGTGCCAGCAGCCCAGTTAGGGGACAGGGGAAGACCCAGTACTTC. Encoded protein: CASSPVRGQGKTQYF.

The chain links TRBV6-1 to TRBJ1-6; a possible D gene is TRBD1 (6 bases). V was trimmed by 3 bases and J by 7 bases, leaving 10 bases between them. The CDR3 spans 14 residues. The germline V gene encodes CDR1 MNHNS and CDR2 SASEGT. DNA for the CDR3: TGTGCCAGCAGTGATCAGGGGAGAAATTCACCCCTCCACTTT. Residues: CASSDQGRNSPLHF.

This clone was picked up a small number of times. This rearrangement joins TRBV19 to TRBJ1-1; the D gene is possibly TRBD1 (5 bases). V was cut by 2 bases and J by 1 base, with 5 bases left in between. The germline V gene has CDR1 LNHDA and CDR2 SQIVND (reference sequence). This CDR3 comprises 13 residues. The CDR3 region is CASSIRGNTEAFF. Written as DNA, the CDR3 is TGTGCCAGTAGTATAAGGGGGAACACTGAAGCTTTCTTT.

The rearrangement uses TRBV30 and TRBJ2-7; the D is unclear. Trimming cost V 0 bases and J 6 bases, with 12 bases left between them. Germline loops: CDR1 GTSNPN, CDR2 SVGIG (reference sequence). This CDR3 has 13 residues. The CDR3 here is CAWSVGSVGEQYF. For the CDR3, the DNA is TGTGCCTGGAGTGTAGGCAGTGTGGGCGAGCAGTACTTC.

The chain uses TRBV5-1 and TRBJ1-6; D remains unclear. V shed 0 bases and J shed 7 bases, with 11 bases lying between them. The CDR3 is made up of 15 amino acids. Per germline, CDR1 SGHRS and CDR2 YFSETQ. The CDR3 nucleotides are TGCGCCAGCAGCTTGGCCCCCGGGAGCAATTCACCCCTCCACTTT. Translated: CASSLAPGSNSPLHF. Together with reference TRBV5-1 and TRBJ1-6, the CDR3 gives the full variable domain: KAGVTQTPRYLIKTRGQQVTLSCSPISGHRSVSWYQQTPGQGLQFLFEYFSETQRNKGNFPGRFSGRQFSNSRSEMNVSTLELGDSALYLCASSLAPGSNSPLHFGNGTRLTVT.

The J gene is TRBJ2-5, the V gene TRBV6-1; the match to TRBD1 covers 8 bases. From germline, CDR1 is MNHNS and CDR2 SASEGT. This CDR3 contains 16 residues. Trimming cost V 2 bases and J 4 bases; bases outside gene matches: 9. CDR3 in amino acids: CASSETQGRGRETQYF. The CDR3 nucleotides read TGTGCCAGCAGTGAAACCCAGGGCAGGGGGCGAGAGACCCAGTACTTC.

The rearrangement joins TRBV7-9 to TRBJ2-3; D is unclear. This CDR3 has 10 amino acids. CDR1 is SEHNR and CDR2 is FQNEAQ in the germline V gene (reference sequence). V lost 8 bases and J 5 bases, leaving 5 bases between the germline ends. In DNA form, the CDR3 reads TGTGCCAGCGGGGAAGATACGCAGTATTTT. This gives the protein CASGEDTQYF.

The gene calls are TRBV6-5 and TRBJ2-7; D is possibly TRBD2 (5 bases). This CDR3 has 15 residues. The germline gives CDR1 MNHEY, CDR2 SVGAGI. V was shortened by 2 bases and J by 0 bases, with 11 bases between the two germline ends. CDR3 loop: CASSYEGLSSYEQYF. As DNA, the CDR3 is TGTGCCAGCAGTTACGAGGGCCTGAGCTCCTACGAGCAGTACTTC.

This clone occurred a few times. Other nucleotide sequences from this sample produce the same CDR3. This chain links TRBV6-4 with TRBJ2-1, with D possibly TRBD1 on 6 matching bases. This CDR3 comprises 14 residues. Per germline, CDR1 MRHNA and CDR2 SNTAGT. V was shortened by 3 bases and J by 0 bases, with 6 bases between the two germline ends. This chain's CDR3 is CASSEDSSYNEQFF. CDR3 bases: TGTGCCAGCAGTGAGGACAGCTCCTACAATGAGCAGTTCTTC.